Listed below are T cell receptor beta chains from one sample, sequenced in a study of technical replicates of blood from a few donors. Produced via immunoSEQ multiplex PCR; TCRdb's table is partial and in-frame only. The sample includes approximately 81,000 clones, roughly four fifths of them seen just once. Material for sequencing was PBMCs. The source is a human donor in good health. Some clones in this sample may be carry-over from other donors' samples. Both conserved end residues are part of each CDR3. A D gene is named only where the DNA matches it firmly. Only some rows state a clone size, as once, few, many or a class for expanded clones.

>TRBV5-6|once|TRBJ2-7|TRBD1
TGTGCCAGCAGCCCTGTCCCCGCGCAGGGGGCTCGCGAGCAGTACTTC
CASSPVPAQGAREQYF
>TRBV5-1|NA|TRBJ2-2|NA
TGCGCCAGCAGCTTGGCAGGGGCAAACACCGGGGAGCTGTTTTTT
CASSLAGANTGELFF
>TRBV7-2|NA|TRBJ2-7|NA
TGTGCCAGCAGCCCCGGCTACGAGCAGTACTTC
CASSPGYEQYF
>TRBV6-6|NA|TRBJ2-7|TRBD2
TGTGCCAGCAGTTACGTTAGCGGGGCCTACGAGCAGTACTTC
CASSYVSGAYEQYF
>TRBV9|NA|TRBJ2-2|TRBD2
TGTGCCAGCAGCGTAGAGTTCGGGAGGGTGTCCGGGGAGCTGTTTTTT
CASSVEFGRVSGELFF
>TRBV30|NA|TRBJ2-1|NA
TGTGCCTGGATGAACAGCTACAATGAGCAGTTCTTC
CAWMNSYNEQFF
>TRBV19|NA|TRBJ1-1|NA
TGTGCCAGTAAAACAGGGCCACTAATGAACACTGAAGCTTTCTTT
CASKTGPLMNTEAFF
>TRBV11-3|NA|TRBJ2-1|NA
TGTGCCAGCAGCTTGGCCGGGACTGATGAGCAGTTCTTC
CASSLAGTDEQFF
>TRBV7-2|NA|TRBJ2-7|NA
TGTGCCAGCAGCTTATCGCGGGGATCCTACGAGCAGTACTTC
CASSLSRGSYEQYF
>TRBV14|NA|TRBJ1-5|NA
TGTGCCAGCAGCCAAGATGGAGTACAGCCCCAGCATTTT
CASSQDGVQPQHF
>TRBV11-2|NA|TRBJ2-1|NA
TGTGCCAGCAGCTTAGATCAGGGCAGTTACAATGAGCAGTTCTTC
CASSLDQGSYNEQFF
>TRBV27|NA|TRBJ2-7|TRBD1
TGTGCCAGCAGTTTATCAGGGGGCGTTGGCTACGAGCAGTACTTC
CASSLSGGVGYEQYF
>TRBV7-9|NA|TRBJ1-1|NA
TGTGCCAGCAGCCGCGGGGAGGGATGGGAAGCTTTCTTT
CASSRGEGWEAFF
>TRBV11-2|NA|TRBJ2-7|NA
TGTGCCAGCACGAAGGGGCTTACCTACGAGCAGTACTTC
CASTKGLTYEQYF
>TRBV18|NA|TRBJ2-5|TRBD2
TGTGCCAGCTCACCACCGCGGCTAGCGGGTCAAGAGACCCAGTACTTC
CASSPPRLAGQETQYF
>TRBV6-6|NA|TRBJ2-2|TRBD1
TGTGCCAGCAGTCTCAACAGGGGAACCGGGGAGCTGTTTTTT
CASSLNRGTGELFF
>TRBV19|NA|TRBJ2-7|TRBD2
TGTGCCAGTAGTCTCGGACTAGCGGTTACCTACGAGCAGTACTTC
CASSLGLAVTYEQYF